This entry concerns a single TCR beta chain. This sample was included in a study of OX40 agonist ivuxolimab in advanced cancers. Study as a whole: Ivuxolimab is a fully human IgG2 antibody that activates OX40 (CD134).

TCRdb's table, derived via immunoSEQ multiplex PCR, lists solely in-frame clones and lacks some. The table lists around 40,000 clones, more than 80% of them singletons. The CDR3 totals 13 residues. Looked up from germline, CDR1 is SQVTM and CDR2 is ANQGSEA. The junction had 5 bases not matched to a gene; V was cut back by 2 bases and J by 8 bases. V gene TRBV29-1 combines with J gene TRBJ2-1; 8 bases line up with TRBD1. The TCR originated in an adult with an advanced solid tumor such as melanoma, head and neck, liver or kidney cancer. The input for sequencing was CD4+ or CD8+ T cells sorted from blood, taken in a trial of the OX40 agonist ivuxolimab. The CDR3 spells CSVERPGGDEQFF. CDR3 DNA: TGCAGCGTTGAACGTCCAGGGGGCGATGAGCAGTTCTTC.